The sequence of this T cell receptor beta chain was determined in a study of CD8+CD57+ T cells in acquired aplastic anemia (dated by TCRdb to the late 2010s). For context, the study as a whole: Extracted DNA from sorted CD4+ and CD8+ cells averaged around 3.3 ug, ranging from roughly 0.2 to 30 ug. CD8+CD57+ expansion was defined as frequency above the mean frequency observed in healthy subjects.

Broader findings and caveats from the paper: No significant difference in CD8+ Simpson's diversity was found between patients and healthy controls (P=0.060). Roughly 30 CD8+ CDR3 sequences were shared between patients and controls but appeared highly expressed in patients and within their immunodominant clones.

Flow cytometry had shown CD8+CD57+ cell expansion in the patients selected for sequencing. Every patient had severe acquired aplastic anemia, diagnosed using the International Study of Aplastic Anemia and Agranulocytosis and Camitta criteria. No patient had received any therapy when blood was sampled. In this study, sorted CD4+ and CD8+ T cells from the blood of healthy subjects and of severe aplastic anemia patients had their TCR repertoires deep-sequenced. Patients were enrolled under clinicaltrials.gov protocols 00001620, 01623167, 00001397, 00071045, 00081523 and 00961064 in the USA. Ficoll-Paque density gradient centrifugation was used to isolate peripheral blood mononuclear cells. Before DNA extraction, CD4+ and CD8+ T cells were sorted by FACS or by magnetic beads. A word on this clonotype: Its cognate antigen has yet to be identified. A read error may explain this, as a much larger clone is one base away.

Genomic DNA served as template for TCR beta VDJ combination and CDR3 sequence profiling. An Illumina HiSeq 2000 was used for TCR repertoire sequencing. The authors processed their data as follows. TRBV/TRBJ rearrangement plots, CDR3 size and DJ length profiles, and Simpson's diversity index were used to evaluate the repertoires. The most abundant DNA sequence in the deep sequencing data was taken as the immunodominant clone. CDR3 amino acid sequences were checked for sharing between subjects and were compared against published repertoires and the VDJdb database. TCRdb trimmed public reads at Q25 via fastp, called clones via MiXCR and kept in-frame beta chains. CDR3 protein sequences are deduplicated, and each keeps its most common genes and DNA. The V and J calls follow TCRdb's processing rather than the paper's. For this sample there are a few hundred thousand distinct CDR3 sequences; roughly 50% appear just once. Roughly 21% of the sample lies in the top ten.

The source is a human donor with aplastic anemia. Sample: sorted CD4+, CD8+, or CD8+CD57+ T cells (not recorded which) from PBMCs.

CDR3 sequence: CASSQGDRAYEQFF. The bases are TGTGCCAGCAGCCAAGGAGACAGGGCCTACGAGCAGTTCTTC. The chain was built from TRBV4-1 and TRBJ2-1, and TRBD1 aligns with 7 junction nucleotides. Taken from cysteine to phenylalanine, the CDR3 has 14 residues. Just CDR3 DNA is preserved here, 42 bases in frame from base 1. CDR1 and CDR2, per the germline V gene, are MGHRA and YSYEKL.